The source of this T cell receptor (beta chain) is a study of T cell repertoires in cytomegalovirus infection. Via MiXCR, TCRdb re-called the reads, giving one row per CDR3 protein. The sample holds approximately 910,000 distinct CDR3 sequences, roughly 30% seen once. Concerning this clonotype: Its antigen is unidentified.

Per germline, CDR1 MDHEN and CDR2 SYDVKM. The CDR3 length is 21 residues. V shed 8 bases and J 1 base; nucleotides not matched to a gene: 20. The sample in question was cultured CD8+ T cells from PBMCs, obtained from culture after CMV antigen stimulation. The sequence came from a human donor in good health (CMV status not recorded). Some clones in this sample may be carry-over from other donors' samples. The chain is built from TRBV28 and TRBJ1-6, with 10 bases that match TRBD1. CDR3 DNA sequence: TGTGCCAGCCAAGGACTGGGTATCGGGACAGGGGAAGTATCCTATAATTCACCCCTCCACTTT. Protein: CASQGLGIGTGEVSYNSPLHF.